This T cell receptor (beta chain) was sequenced in a study of blood T cells in healthy people across ages. A second about 6 to 12 cycle PCR used barcoded and J-beta primers. TCRdb reprocessed the 5' RACE reads with MiXCR, giving one entry per CDR3 protein. The data contain 1.5 million to 2 million distinct CDR3 sequences, 28% of them singletons. This CDR3 has 15 amino acids. Germline-derived CDR1 and CDR2 are GTSNPN and SVGIG (reference sequence). Trimming shortened V by 3 bases and J by 0 bases, and 11 bases separated the two germline ends. This chain links TRBV30 with TRBJ1-4, with a possible D match to TRBD1 (5 bases). This receptor was obtained from a woman aged 25-40 years in good health. Sample: blood. The CDR3 region is CAWRGTVATNEKLFF. The CDR3 DNA reads as TGTGCCTGGAGAGGGACGGTTGCAACTAATGAAAAACTGTTTTTT.